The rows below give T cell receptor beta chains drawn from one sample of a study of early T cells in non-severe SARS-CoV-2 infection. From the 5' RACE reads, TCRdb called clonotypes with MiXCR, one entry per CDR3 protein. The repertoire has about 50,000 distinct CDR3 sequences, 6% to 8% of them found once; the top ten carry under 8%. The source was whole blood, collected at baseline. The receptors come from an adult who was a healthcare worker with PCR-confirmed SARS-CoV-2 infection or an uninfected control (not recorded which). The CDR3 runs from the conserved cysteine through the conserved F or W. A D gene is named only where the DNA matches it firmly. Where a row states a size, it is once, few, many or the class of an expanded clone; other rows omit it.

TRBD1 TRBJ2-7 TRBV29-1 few CSVDSGGREQYF TGCAGCGTTGACTCAGGGGGCCGCGAGCAGTACTTC
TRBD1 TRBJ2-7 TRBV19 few CASSPGQVSYEQYF TGTGCCAGTAGCCCGGGACAGGTCTCCTACGAGCAGTACTTC
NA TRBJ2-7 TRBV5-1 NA CASSLDYGRYEQYF TGCGCCAGCAGCTTGGACTATGGACGCTACGAGCAGTACTTC
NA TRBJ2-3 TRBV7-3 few CASSFNEGDTQYF TGTGCCAGCAGCTTCAATGAGGGAGATACGCAGTATTTT
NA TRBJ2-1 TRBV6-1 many CASSKSRNRPGSYNEQFF TGTGCCAGCAGTAAATCTCGCAACAGACCGGGCTCCTACAATGAGCAGTTCTTC
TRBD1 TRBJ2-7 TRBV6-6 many CASSPAPDRAQQYF TGTGCCAGCAGTCCAGCCCCCGACAGGGCCCAACAGTACTTC
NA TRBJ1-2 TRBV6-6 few CASSYSHPLQSGYTF TGTGCCAGCAGTTACTCCCATCCTCTACAGAGTGGCTACACCTTC
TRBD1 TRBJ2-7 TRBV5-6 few CASSSGTDFYEQYF TGTGCCAGCAGTTCCGGGACAGACTTCTACGAGCAGTACTTC
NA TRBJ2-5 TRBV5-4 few CASSRVPGPQETQYF TGTGCCAGCAGCCGAGTCCCAGGGCCTCAAGAGACCCAGTACTTC
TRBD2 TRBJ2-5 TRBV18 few CASSPSGRKQETQYF TGTGCCAGCTCCCCTAGCGGGAGGAAACAAGAGACCCAGTACTTC
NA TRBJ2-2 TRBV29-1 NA CSVDVSNTGELFF TGCAGCGTTGATGTCTCGAACACCGGGGAGCTGTTTTTT
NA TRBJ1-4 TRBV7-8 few CASSLVPGDKGKLFF TGTGCCAGCAGCTTAGTTCCAGGGGACAAGGGAAAACTGTTTTTT
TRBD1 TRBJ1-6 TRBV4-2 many CASSTGRDSPLHF TGTGCCAGCTCGACAGGGCGGGATTCACCCCTCCACTTT
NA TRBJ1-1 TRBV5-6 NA CASSLVNRENTEAFF TGTGCCAGCAGCTTGGTCAATAGGGAAAACACTGAAGCTTTCTTT
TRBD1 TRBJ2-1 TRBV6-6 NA CASTPGTGGLAGSYNEQFF TGTGCCAGCACCCCCGGGACAGGGGGCCTAGCTGGCTCCTACAATGAGCAGTTCTTC
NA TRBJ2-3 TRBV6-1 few CASSEAGPASF TGTGCCAGCAGTGAAGCAGGTCCGGCCTCCTTT
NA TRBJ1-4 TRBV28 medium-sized CASSPIAVTNEKLFF TGTGCCAGCAGCCCGATCGCGGTAACTAATGAAAAACTGTTTTTT
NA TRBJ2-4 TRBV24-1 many CATSDLPLGVVVGLAKNIQYF TGTGCCACCAGTGATTTGCCCTTGGGGGTAGTGGTGGGCCTAGCCAAAAACATTCAGTACTTC
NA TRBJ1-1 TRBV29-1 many CSVYGGTEAFF TGCAGCGTTTACGGGGGCACTGAAGCTTTCTTT
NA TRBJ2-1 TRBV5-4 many CASSFMGGVGDNEQFF TGTGCCAGCAGCTTCATGGGGGGAGTAGGCGACAATGAGCAGTTCTTC
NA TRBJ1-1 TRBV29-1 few CSVDLLGGHGEAFF TGCAGCGTGGATCTTCTCGGGGGGCACGGTGAAGCTTTCTTT
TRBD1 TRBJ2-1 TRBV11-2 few CASRRPGTGSNEQFF TGTGCCAGCAGACGTCCCGGGACAGGGAGCAATGAGCAGTTCTTC
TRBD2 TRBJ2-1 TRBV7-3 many CASSLAGAPRALYNEQFF TGTGCCAGTTCCTTAGCGGGAGCTCCCCGAGCCCTTTACAATGAGCAGTTCTTC
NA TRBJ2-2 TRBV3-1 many CASSQTQTGELFF TGTGCCAGCAGCCAGACCCAGACCGGGGAGCTGTTTTTT
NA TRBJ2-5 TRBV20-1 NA CSASDLSDETQYF TGCAGTGCTAGTGACCTCTCGGATGAGACCCAGTACTTC
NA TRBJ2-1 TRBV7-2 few CASSLVPRGVGNEQFF TGTGCCAGCAGCTTAGTGCCCAGGGGAGTAGGCAATGAGCAGTTCTTC
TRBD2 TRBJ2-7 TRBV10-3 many CAISPGLAYEQYF TGTGCCATCAGCCCTGGACTAGCCTACGAGCAGTACTTC
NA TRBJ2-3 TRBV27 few CASGYTDTQYF TGTGCCAGCGGGTACACAGATACGCAGTATTTT
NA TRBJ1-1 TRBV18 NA CASRGGNTEAFF TGTGCCAGCAGGGGGGGGAACACTGAAGCTTTCTTT
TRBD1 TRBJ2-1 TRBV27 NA CASRDRLLGGEQFF TGTGCCAGCAGGGACAGGTTGTTAGGCGGTGAGCAGTTCTTC
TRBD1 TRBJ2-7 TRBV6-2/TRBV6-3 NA CASSYPQRTGHYEQYF TGTGCCAGCAGTTACCCTCAACGGACAGGGCACTACGAGCAGTACTTC
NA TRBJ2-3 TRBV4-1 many CASSQRDLTDTQYF TGCGCCAGCAGCCAAAGGGACCTCACAGATACGCAGTATTTT
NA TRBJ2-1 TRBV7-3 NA CASSRARESYNEQFF TGTGCCAGCAGCCGCGCGCGGGAATCCTACAATGAGCAGTTCTTC
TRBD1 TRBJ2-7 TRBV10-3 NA CAISQQGATTNEQYF TGTGCCATCAGCCAACAGGGGGCAACGACAAACGAGCAGTACTTC
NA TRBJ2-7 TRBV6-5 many CASTPSGSYEQYF TGTGCCAGTACTCCGTCGGGCTCCTACGAGCAGTACTTC
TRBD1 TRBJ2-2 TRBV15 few CATSRQGTGNTGELFF TGTGCCACCTCCCGTCAGGGGACAGGGAACACCGGGGAGCTGTTTTTT
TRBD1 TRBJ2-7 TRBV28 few CASSHLSPGQLESSYELYF TGTGCCAGCAGCCACCTTTCCCCGGGACAGCTAGAGAGCTCCTACGAGCTGTACTTC
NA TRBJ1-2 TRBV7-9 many CASSLVRSNGYTF TGTGCCAGCAGCTTAGTCAGAAGCAATGGCTACACCTTC
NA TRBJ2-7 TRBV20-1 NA CSARKPQGPEQYF TGCAGTGCTAGAAAACCTCAGGGACCCGAGCAGTACTTC
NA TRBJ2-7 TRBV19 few CASSIDPSDGHHEQYF TGTGCCAGTAGTATAGACCCTTCCGACGGGCACCACGAGCAGTACTTC
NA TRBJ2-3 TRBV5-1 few CASSLDGRSTDTQYF TGCGCCAGCAGCTTGGACGGACGGAGCACAGATACGCAGTATTTT
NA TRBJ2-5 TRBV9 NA CASSQSPHPQETQYF TGTGCCAGCAGCCAATCTCCACATCCCCAAGAGACCCAGTACTTC
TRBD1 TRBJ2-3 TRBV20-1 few CSETGVSTDTQYF TGCAGTGAGACAGGGGTTAGCACAGATACGCAGTATTTT
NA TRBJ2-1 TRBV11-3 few CASSLDSFSYNEQFF TGTGCCAGCAGCCTGGACAGCTTCTCCTACAATGAGCAGTTCTTC
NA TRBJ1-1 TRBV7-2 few CASSLEGYVTEAFF TGTGCCAGCAGCTTAGAAGGGTATGTCACTGAAGCTTTCTTT
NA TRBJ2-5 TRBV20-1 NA CSAIEAKETQYF TGCAGTGCTATAGAAGCTAAAGAGACCCAGTACTTC
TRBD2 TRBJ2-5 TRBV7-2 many CASSSGGGSKETQYF TGTGCCAGCAGCTCGGGCGGGGGAAGTAAAGAGACCCAGTACTTC
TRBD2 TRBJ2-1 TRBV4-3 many CASSQDSSGRAYNEQFF TGCGCCAGCAGCCAAGATTCCAGCGGGAGGGCATACAATGAGCAGTTCTTC
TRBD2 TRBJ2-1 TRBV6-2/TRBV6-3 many CASRGVASGPPSSYNEQFF TGTGCCAGCAGGGGTGTGGCTAGCGGCCCCCCGAGCTCCTACAATGAGCAGTTCTTC
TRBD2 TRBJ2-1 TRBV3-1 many CASSQYLASGSNEQFF TGTGCCAGCAGCCAATATCTGGCTAGCGGATCCAATGAGCAGTTCTTC
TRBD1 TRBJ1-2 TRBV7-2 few CASSPVGQGYGYTF TGTGCCAGCAGCCCAGTGGGACAGGGGTATGGCTACACCTTC
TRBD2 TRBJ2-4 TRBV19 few CASTLGLAGEKNIQYF TGTGCCAGTACCCTCGGACTAGCGGGAGAAAAAAACATTCAGTACTTC
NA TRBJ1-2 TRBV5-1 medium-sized CASSTGGDRYTF TGCGCCAGCAGCACTGGTGGGGACCGCTACACCTTC
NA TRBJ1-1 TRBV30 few CAWRPGGTEAFF TGTGCCTGGAGGCCGGGGGGCACTGAAGCTTTCTTT
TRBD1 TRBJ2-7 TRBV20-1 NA CSAKGPGQGSYEQYF TGCAGTGCTAAAGGACCGGGACAGGGTTCCTACGAGCAGTACTTC
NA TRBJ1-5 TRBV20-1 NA CSAIPKEGDQPQHF TGCAGTGCTATCCCCAAGGAGGGAGATCAGCCCCAGCATTTT
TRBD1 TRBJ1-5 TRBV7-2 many CASSSGTGRVGQPQHF TGTGCCAGCAGCAGCGGGACAGGGCGGGTTGGTCAGCCCCAGCATTTT
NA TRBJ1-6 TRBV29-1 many CSVRGTGHNSPLHF TGCAGCGTGAGGGGGACGGGACATAATTCACCCCTCCACTTT